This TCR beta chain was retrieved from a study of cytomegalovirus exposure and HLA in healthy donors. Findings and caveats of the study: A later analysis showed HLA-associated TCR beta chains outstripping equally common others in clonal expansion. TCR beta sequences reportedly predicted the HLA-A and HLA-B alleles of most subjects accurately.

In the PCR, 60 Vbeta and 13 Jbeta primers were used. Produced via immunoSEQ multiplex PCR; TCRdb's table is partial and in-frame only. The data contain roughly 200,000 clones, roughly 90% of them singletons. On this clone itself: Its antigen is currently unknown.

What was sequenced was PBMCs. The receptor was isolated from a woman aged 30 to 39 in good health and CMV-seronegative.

The CDR3 sequence: CASSVAGYGNTEAFF. In DNA, the CDR3 is TGTGCCAGCAGCGTAGCGGGGTACGGGAACACTGAAGCTTTCTTT. The V and J genes are TRBV9 and TRBJ1-1; D unclear. The CDR3 sequence is 15 residues long. Trimming took 0 bases from V and 1 from J, leaving 10 bases between them. Germline values: CDR1 SGDLS, CDR2 YYNGEE.